This entry lists 10 T cell receptor beta chains sequenced from one sample in a study of Graves' ophthalmopathy and Graves' hyperthyroidism (dated by TCRdb to the late 2010s). Sequencing relied on an Illumina HiSeq 2000. TCR beta CDR3 regions were amplified from RNA transcripts for repertoire sequencing. The first round was an RT-PCR using HTBI primers with the Qiagen OneStep RT-PCR kit, and this first round was followed by a second-round multiplex PCR, then size selection and purification. TCRdb reprocessed the public reads (quality trimming at Q25 with fastp, clone calling with MiXCR) and kept in-frame beta chains. Rows are unified per CDR3 protein, each entry keeping the most common DNA and genes. In this sample the table shows over a million distinct CDR3 sequences, less than 45% of which occur a single time. The top ten constitute over 8.5% of the sample. Sequencing was performed on peripheral blood or thyroid tissue (not recorded which). These receptor sequences come from an adult man with Graves' hyperthyroidism.

The chain recombines TRBV29-1 with TRBJ2-5, with 13 bases aligning to TRBD2. CDR3 length: 17 amino acids. The V segment lost 7 bases and the J segment 2 bases; nucleotides outside the gene matches: 13. Germline V gene data show CDR1 as SQVTM and CDR2 as ANQGSEA. Written as DNA, the CDR3 is TGCAGCGGAACTAGCGGGGGGGCCTGGGAGTCTCAAGAGACCCAGTACTTC. Amino acids: CSGTSGGAWESQETQYF. The whole variable domain, filled in from reference TRBV29-1 and TRBJ2-5, reads SAVISQKPSRDICQRGTSLTIQCQVDSQVTMMFWYRQQPGQSLTLIATANQGSEATYESGFVIDKFPISRPNLTFSTLTVSNMSPEDSSIYLCSGTSGGAWESQETQYFGPGTRLLVL.

Regarding this clonotype: One base away lies a much larger clone, so this may be a sequencing read error. The CDR3 carries no conserved terminal phenylalanine or tryptophan, so it likely arises from a read error. V gene TRBV7-2 combines with J gene TRBJ2-5; D uncertain. V was trimmed by 1 base and J by 1 base, leaving 13 bases between them. Germline V CDR1 and CDR2: SGHTA, FQGNSA. This CDR3 comprises 16 residues. This CDR3 is CASSLVHTSLQETQYV. CDR3 nucleotide sequence: TGTGCCAGCAGCTTAGTTCACACATCTCTCCAAGAGACCCAGTACGTC.

This clonotype was seen ten or more times. This sequence joins TRBV5-1 and TRBJ2-7; 7 bases fit TRBD1. The junction had 8 bases not matched to a gene; V was cut back by 6 bases and J by 5 bases. CDR3 length: 13 amino acids. Germline CDR1 reads SGHRS; CDR2 reads YFSETQ. The CDR3 DNA is TGCGCCAGCAAAAACCGGGACAGAGACGAGCAGTACTTC. The encoded protein is CASKNRDRDEQYF.

This clonotype has only a few counts. The chain employs TRBV12-3 or TRBV12-4 and TRBJ1-4; D call uncertain. This CDR3 comprises 15 residues. Trimming stripped 5 bases from V and 4 bases from J, with 14 bases between. The CDR3 sequence is CASSATRHLNEKLFF. In nucleotides, the CDR3 is TGTGCCAGCAGTGCGACCCGACACCTTAATGAAAAACTGTTTTTT.

The rearrangement links TRBV10-3 to TRBJ2-5; 8 bases are a match to TRBD1. CDR1 and CDR2 from the germline V gene are ENHRY and SYGVKD. This CDR3 is built from 15 residues. V dropped 4 bases and J dropped 5; count of bases not matched to a gene: 9. CDR3 DNA: TGTGCCATCAGTGTCGGGGCAGGGGGCGGGGAGACCCAGTACTTC. As protein: CAISVGAGGGETQYF.

This clonotype has ten or more counts. The CDR3: CASNGEGEWQPQHF. The CDR3 nucleotides are TGTGCCAGCAACGGGGAGGGGGAGTGGCAGCCCCAGCATTTT. J is TRBJ1-5 and V is TRBV12-3 or TRBV12-4, with a weak D call TRBD1 (6 bases). Deletions cut 7 bases from V and 7 bases from J, with 17 bases between. The CDR3 loop spans 14 amino acids.

The V gene is TRBV5-1, the J gene TRBJ2-7, with 7 bases that match TRBD1. Germline loops: CDR1 SGHRS, CDR2 YFSETQ. The V gene end was trimmed by 4 bases and the J gene end by 1 base; junction bases not matched to a gene: 5. There are 14 residues in the CDR3. This CDR3 reads CASSERQGSYEQYF. Written as DNA, the CDR3 is TGCGCCAGCAGCGAGAGACAGGGTTCCTACGAGCAGTACTTC. The whole variable domain, filled in from reference TRBV5-1 and TRBJ2-7, reads KAGVTQTPRYLIKTRGQQVTLSCSPISGHRSVSWYQQTPGQGLQFLFEYFSETQRNKGNFPGRFSGRQFSNSRSEMNVSTLELGDSALYLCASSERQGSYEQYFGPGTRLTVT.

The genes are TRBV10-3 and TRBJ1-5; D is ambiguous. The CDR3 is made up of 15 amino acids. V was clipped by 0 bases and J by 4 bases, with 10 bases between them. Germline V gene sequence: CDR1 ENHRY, CDR2 SYGVKD. The CDR3 coding sequence is TGTGCCATCAGTGAGTCGGCTGGGCGGAATCAGCCCCAGCATTTT. Its translation is CAISESAGRNQPQHF.

At least ten counts were recorded for this clonotype. The V gene is TRBV5-1, the J gene TRBJ2-7; TRBD2 matches 10 bases. V shed 0 bases, J shed 6 bases, and the junction held 3 bases outside the gene matches. CDR3 length equals 14 residues. Germline CDR1 is SGHRS and CDR2 is YFSETQ. DNA of the CDR3: TGCGCCAGCAGCTTGGCTAGCGGGGGCGTCGAGCAGTACTTC. Protein product: CASSLASGGVEQYF.

As concerns this clonotype: A much larger clone differs from this one at a single base, so this may be a read error. J is TRBJ1-2 and V is TRBV20-1; 8 bases agree with TRBD1. Trimming cost V 5 bases and J 8 bases; bases outside gene matches: 7. The V gene's germline CDR1 is DFQATT and CDR2 SNEGSKA (reference sequence). The CDR3 is made up of 12 amino acids. The CDR3: CSAGQGMVGYTF. CDR3 in DNA: TGCAGTGCTGGACAGGGTATGGTGGGCTACACCTTC.